Listed below are T cell receptor beta chains from one sample, sequenced in a study of technical replicates of blood from a handful of donors. This table comes from immunoSEQ multiplex PCR, and its TCRdb copy is limited to in-frame clones, with some not included. Among tens of thousands of clones listed, 92% were seen once. The sample was T cells isolated from PBMCs. Receptors were obtained from a human donor in good health. Each CDR3 is given with its conserved first and last residue. A D gene is named only where the DNA matches it firmly. Size tells how often a clone was seen (once, few, many) or the class of an expanded clone, and some rows leave it out.

abundance | d_gene | j_gene | v_gene | CDR3nt | CDR3aa
. | . | TRBJ1-5 | TRBV6-1 | TGTGCCAGCAGTGTGTATAGCAATCAGCCCCAGCATTTT | CASSVYSNQPQHF
. | . | TRBJ2-7 | TRBV27 | TGTGCCAGCAGTTTTACAGGGACCTTAGGCTCCTACGAGCAGTACTTC | CASSFTGTLGSYEQYF
. | TRBD1 | TRBJ1-2 | TRBV15 | TGTGCCACCAGCAGAGAGAAGGGACAGCTCCATGGCTACACCTTC | CATSREKGQLHGYTF
. | TRBD1 | TRBJ1-1 | TRBV13 | TGTGCCAGCCTAAACAGGGGAAACACTGAAGCTTTCTTT | CASLNRGNTEAFF
. | TRBD2 | TRBJ2-1 | TRBV10-3 | TGTGCCTCCGTCGTGGGGAGGGGATTCAATGAGCAGTTCTTC | CASVVGRGFNEQFF
. | TRBD1 | TRBJ1-5 | TRBV29-1 | TGCAGCGCCTCAGGGGGGAGTCAGCCCCAGCATTTT | CSASGGSQPQHF
. | . | TRBJ2-1 | TRBV10-1 | TGCGCCAGCAGTGAGTTTATCGGGTCTCCCCAAGAGCAGTTCTTC | CASSEFIGSPQEQFF
. | . | TRBJ2-7 | TRBV28 | TGTGCCAGCAGCCACTCGACTACCAGATCTTACGAGCAGTACTTC | CASSHSTTRSYEQYF
. | TRBD2 | TRBJ2-3 | TRBV15 | TGTGCCACCAGCAGAGGGACTAGCGGGAGTACAACAGATACGCAGTATTTT | CATSRGTSGSTTDTQYF
. | TRBD1 | TRBJ1-6 | TRBV12-5 | TGTGCTAGTGGCCTCGGGACAGCGGCCGGCACCCTCCACTTT | CASGLGTAAGTLHF
. | TRBD2 | TRBJ2-5 | TRBV6-5 | TGTGCCAGCAGCCTACTAGCGGGGGGACCCACGGCCCAGTACTTC | CASSLLAGGPTAQYF
. | TRBD1 | TRBJ2-6 | TRBV5-1 | TGCGCCAGCAGCTCGAGGACAGGGGGCACTGGGGCCAACGTCCTGACTTTC | CASSSRTGGTGANVLTF
. | TRBD1 | TRBJ1-5 | TRBV9 | TGTGCCAGCAGCGTAGGGACAGGCTACAATCAGCCCCAGCATTTT | CASSVGTGYNQPQHF
. | TRBD1 | TRBJ1-2 | TRBV27 | TGTGCCAGCGGGATCCCCACCGGCCGGGACAGGGACTGGATTTATGGCTACACCTTC | CASGIPTGRDRDWIYGYTF
. | . | TRBJ2-3 | TRBV25-1 | TGTGCCAGCAGTGAGTTGGGGGCTATGAGGTCCACAGATACGCAGTATTTT | CASSELGAMRSTDTQYF
few | . | TRBJ1-4 | TRBV28 | . | CASSSSTNEKLFF
. | TRBD2 | TRBJ2-5 | TRBV30 | TGTGCCTGGAGCCGGACTAGTGAGACCCAGTACTTC | CAWSRTSETQYF
. | . | TRBJ1-5 | TRBV27 | TGTGCCAGCAGTTACAGGCCGAATCAGCCCCAGCATTTT | CASSYRPNQPQHF
. | TRBD1 | TRBJ1-2 | TRBV5-1 | TGCGCCAGCAGCTTGACAGGGGGTGCAACATTGAAAGGCTACACCTTC | CASSLTGGATLKGYTF
. | TRBD1 | TRBJ1-5 | TRBV19 | TGTGCCAGTAGTACGGACAGGGTTGGTCAGCCCCAGCATTTT | CASSTDRVGQPQHF
. | . | TRBJ2-6 | TRBV19 | TGTGCCAGTCGGTTGGGCTTCCGCTCTGGGGCCAACGTCCTGACTTTC | CASRLGFRSGANVLTF
. | . | TRBJ1-2 | TRBV29-1 | TGCAGCGTTCTCGACGGGGGATGGGGCTACACCTTC | CSVLDGGWGYTF
. | TRBD2 | TRBJ2-7 | TRBV5-1 | TGCGCCAGCAGCTTGGCCTTAGCGGGCCTTTCCGAGCAGTACTTC | CASSLALAGLSEQYF
. | . | TRBJ1-1 | TRBV6-5 | TGTGCCAGCAGTTACGGGGAGTCTGAAGCTTTCTTT | CASSYGESEAFF
. | TRBD1 | TRBJ1-5 | TRBV11-2 | TGTGCCAGCAGCTTAACCGACAGGGCCAATCAGCCCCAGCATTTT | CASSLTDRANQPQHF
. | . | TRBJ2-3 | TRBV5-4 | TGTGCCAGCAGCTTGGTTGCGGGTCCAACAGAGGATTTT | CASSLVAGPTEDF
. | TRBD2 | TRBJ2-2 | TRBV5-5 | TGTGCCAGCAGCGGCACTAGCGGGGGGGCCGTCGGGGAGCTGTTTTTT | CASSGTSGGAVGELFF
few | TRBD2 | TRBJ2-3 | TRBV9 | TGTGCCAGCGGGAACGGGGGGGCCGAGACAGATACGCAGTATTTT | CASGNGGAETDTQYF
. | . | TRBJ1-2 | TRBV19 | TGTGCCAGTACCCTGGGGGGGGCTGACTATGGCTACACCTTC | CASTLGGADYGYTF
. | TRBD1 | TRBJ2-2 | TRBV27 | TGTGCCAGCTCCCCACAGGGGGCCCCCGGGGAGCTGTTTTTT | CASSPQGAPGELFF
. | . | TRBJ1-5 | TRBV2 | TGTGCCAGCGCGGGGGCCGGGAATCAGCCCCAGCATTTT | CASAGAGNQPQHF
. | . | TRBJ2-7 | TRBV21-1 | TGTGCCAGCAGCAAACAGGACAGGGAGGCCTACGAGCAGTACTTC | CASSKQDREAYEQYF
once | . | TRBJ1-2 | TRBV7-8 | TGTGCCAGCAGCCGAGAGGGGGATGTGGACTATGGCTACACCTTC | CASSREGDVDYGYTF
. | TRBD1 | TRBJ2-1 | TRBV5-1 | TGCGCCAGCAGCTCGGGACAGGGAGGTGCGAATGAGCAGTTCTTC | CASSSGQGGANEQFF
. | . | TRBJ2-7 | TRBV7-2 | TGTGCCAGCAGCTTATTTGGACGGACGGGAATATCCTACGAGCAGTACTTC | CASSLFGRTGISYEQYF
. | TRBD1 | TRBJ1-5 | TRBV6-1 | TGTGCCAGCGGCCTCTGGACAGGGAACAATCAGCCCCAGCATTTT | CASGLWTGNNQPQHF
. | . | TRBJ2-7 | TRBV9 | TGTGCCAGCAGCGTAGATGGAGGGGCAACCTACGAGCAGTACTTC | CASSVDGGATYEQYF
. | TRBD2 | TRBJ2-3 | TRBV6-5 | TGTGCCAGCAGTTACTCGATGACTAGCGGGGGGGCAACGCAGTATTTT | CASSYSMTSGGATQYF
. | TRBD1 | TRBJ2-5 | TRBV7-6 | TGTGCCAGCAGCCCACCGGGACAGGGAATGGAGACCCAGTACTTC | CASSPPGQGMETQYF
. | . | TRBJ2-7 | TRBV4-1 | TGCGCCAGCAGCCAAGTCGTTCGCAGAGAGGGCGAGCAGTACTTC | CASSQVVRREGEQYF
. | . | TRBJ1-1 | TRBV13 | TGTGCCAGCAGCTTTAGGCCCCAGGGCGTCACTGAAGCTTTCTTT | CASSFRPQGVTEAFF
few | TRBD1 | TRBJ2-1 | TRBV19 | TGTGCCAGTAGTTTCGGACAGGGCTGGAATGAGCAGTTCTTC | CASSFGQGWNEQFF
. | . | TRBJ1-4 | TRBV7-9 | TGTGCCAGCAGTCGTCAATCACAGGGCGTAGCTAATGAAAAACTGTTTTTT | CASSRQSQGVANEKLFF
. | TRBD1 | TRBJ2-7 | TRBV28 | TGTGCCAGCAGTCCCCGGGACAGCATACGCTTAAACTACGAGCAGTACTTC | CASSPRDSIRLNYEQYF
. | . | TRBJ1-1 | TRBV6-5 | TGTGCCAGCAGTTACTCGATTGCAGGGGACACTGAAGCTTTCTTT | CASSYSIAGDTEAFF
. | TRBD1 | TRBJ1-1 | TRBV19 | TGTGCCAGTAATCAGCGTGCGACAGGGGTCGTCACTGAAGCTTTCTTT | CASNQRATGVVTEAFF
. | . | TRBJ2-5 | TRBV28 | TGTGCCAGCGGCCGCAATTTGGGGGGCCAAGAGACCCAGTACTTC | CASGRNLGGQETQYF
. | . | TRBJ1-4 | TRBV15 | TGTGCCACCAGCAGAAGACAGGCGTTTGAAAAACTGTTTTTT | CATSRRQAFEKLFF
few | . | TRBJ1-1 | TRBV6-5 | TGTGCCAGCAGTTATACGATTCGGACAGCCCCTGAAGCTTTCTTT | CASSYTIRTAPEAFF
. | TRBD2 | TRBJ2-1 | TRBV6-6 | TGTGCCAGCAAGCATAGCGGGAGCCCCGGATACGAGCAGTTCTTC | CASKHSGSPGYEQFF
. | TRBD2 | TRBJ2-1 | TRBV27 | TGTGCCAGCAGCCAGGGACTAGCGGGATATTACAATGAGCAGTTCTTC | CASSQGLAGYYNEQFF
once | . | TRBJ1-1 | TRBV28 | TGTGCCAGCAGTTTAGTTGCCAGGTCAGCTTTCTTT | CASSLVARSAFF